This record concerns one T cell receptor (beta chain) sequence. Its antigen remains unknown. Repertoires were generated with immunoSEQ multiplex PCR, while TCRdb's copy carries only in-frame clones and drops some. The sample carries approximately 65,000 clones, around 94% recorded once. The record originates from a study of PD-1 blockade in classical Hodgkin lymphoma. The time point here: cycle 4 day 1 (C4D1), after five to seven weeks of nivolumab. Relapse was seen in all patients after autologous stem cell transplantation, and brentuximab vedotin exposure was variable. Findings of the study overall: Relapsed/refractory patients reportedly had the lowest baseline TCR diversity, below newly diagnosed patients, who were below healthy donors. CD4+ TCR diversity rose significantly by C4D1, and CD8+ TCR diversity did not.

The sample here was peripheral blood mononuclear cells (PBMCs), taken before the fourth cycle of nivolumab. The sequence came from a human donor with classical Hodgkin lymphoma.

CDR3 residues: CASSPLLDTDTQYF. The CDR3 DNA sequence: TGTGCCAGCAGTCCCCTCTTAGACACAGATACGCAGTATTTT. The genes are TRBV28 and TRBJ2-3, with D hard to call. V lost 5 bases and J 2 bases, leaving 11 bases between the germline ends. Germline-derived CDR1 and CDR2 are MDHEN and SYDVKM. This CDR3 is built from 14 residues.